This TCR beta chain was profiled in a study of beta chain features in type 1 diabetes. Study at large: Summed over all samples, the examined sorted cells came to 95 million to 130 million.

Study results and limitations: Type 1 diabetes patients showed a moderate but significant shortening of TCRB CDR3s in all four CD4+ subsets. Fewer junction insertions and more nucleotide deletions appeared in type 1 diabetes patients.

From germline, CDR1 is SNHLY and CDR2 FYNNEI. Trimming left V 7 bases short and J 3 bases short, with 16 bases between. The CDR3 consists of 14 residues. The entirety of the isolated RNA underwent reverse transcription, so expressed TCRB transcripts were sequenced. The table came from immunoSEQ multiplex PCR; TCRdb's copy has only in-frame clones and leaves some out. The profile shows about 700,000 clones, 13% of them singletons. CD45RO/CCR7/CD25/CD127/CD95/CD27 separated CD4+ naive, central memory, regulatory and stem cell-like memory cells by sorting. About this clone itself: What it binds is not known.

The V call is TRBV2, the J call TRBJ2-7, with D unresolved. Input material: naive CD4+ T cells from blood. The TCR was taken from a man aged 18 to 29 with type 1 diabetes. The CDR3 reads CASIPESSYYEQYF. The CDR3 DNA reads as TGTGCCAGCATTCCGGAGTCATCTTACTACGAGCAGTACTTC.